This T cell receptor beta chain was profiled in a study of blood T cell repertoires in COVID-19. At the level of the study: The origin of the acute and convalescent COVID-19 samples was the United States, Italy and Spain. Sample material is recorded as cDNA or gDNA derived from T cells, B-cell-depleted T cells, or PBMCs.

V was shortened by 5 bases and J by 0 bases, with 8 bases between the two germline ends. Germline values: CDR1 SEHNR, CDR2 FQNEAQ (reference sequence). The CDR3 loop spans 15 amino acids. The protocol was immunoSEQ multiplex PCR, while the TCRdb copy is restricted to in-frame clones and leaves out a portion. There are a few hundred thousand clones in the sample; around 87% occur only once, and less than 1.2% lies in the top ten. Participants, about 18 to 100 years old, spanned under 25 US areas. Participants had their cohort set by participant-reported clinical history. The sample taken for sequencing was PBMCs or T cells enriched from blood (not recorded which). The chain uses TRBV7-9 and TRBJ1-6; D gene ambiguous. This TCR was recovered from a man between 18 and 35 years old who had recovered from COVID-19. CDR3 DNA sequence: TGTGCCAGCAGCCCTAGTAGCTCCTATAATTCACCCCTCCACTTT. It translates to CASSPSSSYNSPLHF.